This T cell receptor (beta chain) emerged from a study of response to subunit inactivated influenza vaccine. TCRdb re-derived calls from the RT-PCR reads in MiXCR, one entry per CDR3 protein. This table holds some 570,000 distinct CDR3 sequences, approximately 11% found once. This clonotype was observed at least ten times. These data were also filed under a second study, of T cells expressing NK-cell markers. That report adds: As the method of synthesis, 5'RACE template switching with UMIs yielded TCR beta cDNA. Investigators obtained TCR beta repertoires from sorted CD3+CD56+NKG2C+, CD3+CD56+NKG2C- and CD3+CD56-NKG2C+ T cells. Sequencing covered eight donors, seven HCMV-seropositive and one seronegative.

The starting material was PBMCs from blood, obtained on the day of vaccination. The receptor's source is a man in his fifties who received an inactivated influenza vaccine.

The CDR3 protein is CASSPLGPGTTEQYF. Here the CDR3 DNA reads TGTGCCAGCAGTCCCCTCGGGCCAGGGACTACCGAGCAGTACTTC. The V gene is TRBV27, the J gene TRBJ2-7, with 7 bases aligning to TRBD2. Germline CDR1 is MNHEY and CDR2 is SMNVEV (reference sequence). J lost 6 bases, V lost 5 bases, and 13 bases had no gene match. The CDR3 length is 15 residues.